Below are 12 T cell receptor beta chains sequenced from a single sample in a study of blood T cell repertoires in COVID-19. The method was immunoSEQ multiplex PCR; TCRdb's version includes in-frame clones alone and lacks a portion of them. The data show about 400,000 clones, 85% to 90% seen once. The sample comprised PBMCs or T cells enriched from blood (not recorded which). The receptors stem from a woman aged 30 to 39 with acute COVID-19.

V is TRBV13 and J is TRBJ2-2; D is possibly TRBD1 (6 bases). The germline V gene encodes CDR1 PRHDT and CDR2 FYEKMQ (reference sequence). The CDR3 length is 16 residues. Trimming shortened V by 5 bases and J by 1 base, and 14 bases separated the two germline ends. Written as DNA, the CDR3 is TGTGCCAGCAGCGGAGACACAGGGCTGAACACCGGGGAGCTGTTTTTT. The encoded protein is CASSGDTGLNTGELFF.

The chain combines TRBV6-5 with TRBJ2-1; 8 nucleotides match TRBD2. The CDR3 runs 15 residues. CDR1 is MNHEY, CDR2 SVGAGI, per germline. V lost 3 bases to trimming and J lost 4 bases; unmatched junction nucleotides: 5. The CDR3 DNA is TGTGCCAGCAGTTATGATACTAGCGGTTACAATGAGCAGTTCTTC. Its translation is CASSYDTSGYNEQFF.

V gene TRBV7-9 combines with J gene TRBJ2-1, with 8 positions matching TRBD2. After removal of 5 bases from V and 3 bases from J, the junction contained 12 bases not matched to a gene. Germline CDR1 and CDR2: SEHNR and FQNEAQ (reference sequence). There are 17 residues in the CDR3. The CDR3 coding sequence is TGTGCCAGCAGCAATCGTCGGGGGGGCCCCCTCTACAATGAGCAGTTCTTC. As protein: CASSNRRGGPLYNEQFF.

The CDR3 spells CASTVEYEQYF. The CDR3 nucleotides are TGTGCCAGCACTGTAGAGTACGAGCAGTACTTC. The genes are TRBV2 and TRBJ2-7; D remains ambiguous. Trimming cost V 7 bases and J 4 bases, with 8 bases left between them. Germline V lookup: CDR1 SNHLY, CDR2 FYNNEI. The CDR3 is made up of 11 amino acids.

V gene TRBV6-5 combines with J gene TRBJ1-2, with D perhaps TRBD1 (6 bases). The germline V gene has CDR1 MNHEY and CDR2 SVGAGI. The CDR3 has 13 residues. The germline V and J ends were trimmed by 4 bases and 4 bases, with 10 bases remaining between them. The chain's CDR3 is CASSSQGLYGYTF. As DNA, the CDR3 is TGTGCCAGCAGTTCCCAGGGGCTCTATGGCTACACCTTC.

This clone appeared a single time. The chain joins TRBV25-1 to TRBJ1-4, with D possibly being TRBD1 (6 bases). The CDR3 consists of 14 residues. The germline V gene encodes CDR1 MGHDK and CDR2 SYGVNS. Trimming took 4 bases from V and 6 from J, leaving 12 bases between them. The DNA of the CDR3 is TGTGCCAGCAGTGCAACCGGACAGTATGAAAAACTGTTTTTT. Amino acids: CASSATGQYEKLFF.

The chain carries TRBV19 and TRBJ1-2, with TRBD1 matching over 7 bases. Germline assignment: CDR1 LNHDA and CDR2 SQIVND (reference sequence). The CDR3 covers 14 residues. V was clipped by 7 bases and J by 10 bases; unmatched bases: 15. CDR3 amino acids: CASTPARAGGDYTF. The DNA of the CDR3 is TGTGCCAGTACCCCAGCAAGGGCAGGGGGTGACTACACCTTC.

The chain employs TRBV9 and TRBJ1-3; D call uncertain. With 3 bases removed from V and 7 bases from J, the gap between germline ends came to 8 bases. This CDR3 region has 12 residues. Per germline, CDR1 SGDLS and CDR2 YYNGEE. The CDR3 coding sequence is TGTGCCAGCAGCGCTCTCGAGAACACCATATATTTT. The encoded protein is CASSALENTIYF.

V is TRBV7-9 and J is TRBJ2-2; D possibly corresponds to TRBD2 (5 bases). The germline gives CDR1 SEHNR, CDR2 FQNEAQ (reference sequence). This CDR3 comprises 15 residues. V was clipped by 5 bases and J by 0 bases, with 10 bases between them. CDR3 DNA: TGTGCCAGCAGCCTACTCGGGACGAACACCGGGGAGCTGTTTTTT. Protein: CASSLLGTNTGELFF.

This clone occurred once. V and J are TRBV19 and TRBJ1-5, with 8 bases matching TRBD1. V shed 8 bases, J shed 4 bases, and the junction held 10 bases outside the gene matches. CDR3 length: 15 amino acids. Looked up from germline, CDR1 is LNHDA and CDR2 is SQIVND (reference sequence). The CDR3 protein is CASRNDRGGNQPQHF. In DNA form, the CDR3 reads TGTGCCAGTCGTAATGACAGGGGAGGAAATCAGCCCCAGCATTTT.

V is TRBV19 and J is TRBJ1-6; 7 bases align to TRBD1. Germline V gene data show CDR1 as LNHDA and CDR2 as SQIVND (reference sequence). This CDR3 comprises 14 residues. V lost 3 bases, J lost 11 bases, and 7 bases stayed unmatched. For the CDR3, the DNA is TGTGCCAGTAGTATCAGCCAGGGGGTGACACCCCTCCACTTT. This gives the protein CASSISQGVTPLHF.

The rearrangement links TRBV6-5 to TRBJ1-2; unclear D gene. The V and J ends lost 6 bases and 8 bases respectively, with 16 bases between them. The germline V gene encodes CDR1 MNHEY and CDR2 SVGAGI. The CDR3 totals 13 residues. CDR3 bases: TGTGCCAGCAGCCCCTCGGTTAGTAACGGCTACACCTTC. This codes for CASSPSVSNGYTF.